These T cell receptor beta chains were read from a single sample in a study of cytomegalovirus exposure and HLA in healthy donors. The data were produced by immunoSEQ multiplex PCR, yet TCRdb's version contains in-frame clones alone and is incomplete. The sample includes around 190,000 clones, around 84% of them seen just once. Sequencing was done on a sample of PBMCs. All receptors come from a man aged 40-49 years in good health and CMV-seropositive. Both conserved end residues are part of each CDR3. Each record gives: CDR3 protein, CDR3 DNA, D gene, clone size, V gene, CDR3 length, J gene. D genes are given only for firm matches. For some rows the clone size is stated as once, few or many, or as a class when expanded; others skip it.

CDR3 protein: CASSQDPSSGTYEQYF
CDR3 DNA: TGTGCCAGCAGCCAAGATCCGTCTAGCGGGACCTACGAGCAGTACTTC
D gene: TRBD2
clone size: -
V gene: TRBV5-8
CDR3 length: 16
J gene: TRBJ2-7

CDR3 protein: CASSFRLAATYEQYF
CDR3 DNA: TGTGCCAGCAGTTTTCGACTAGCTGCGACCTACGAGCAGTACTTC
D gene: TRBD2
clone size: -
V gene: TRBV6-1
CDR3 length: 15
J gene: TRBJ2-7

CDR3 protein: CASSLRGLVNNEQFF
CDR3 DNA: TGTGCCAGCAGCCTCCGGGGACTCGTGAACAATGAGCAGTTCTTC
D gene: -
clone size: once
V gene: TRBV9
CDR3 length: 15
J gene: TRBJ2-1

CDR3 protein: CASSPLAGTDTQYF
CDR3 DNA: TGTGCCAGCAGCCCACTAGCGGGCACAGATACGCAGTATTTT
D gene: TRBD2
clone size: -
V gene: TRBV6-4
CDR3 length: 14
J gene: TRBJ2-3

CDR3 protein: CASRRQGGADEQFF
CDR3 DNA: TGTGCCAGCAGACGACAGGGAGGAGCTGATGAGCAGTTCTTC
D gene: -
clone size: -
V gene: TRBV6-5
CDR3 length: 14
J gene: TRBJ2-1

CDR3 protein: CASSSRLAGNNEQFF
CDR3 DNA: TGTGCCAGCAGTTCCAGACTAGCGGGTAACAATGAGCAGTTCTTC
D gene: TRBD2
clone size: -
V gene: TRBV2
CDR3 length: 15
J gene: TRBJ2-1

CDR3 protein: CASSMSVNSNSPLHF
CDR3 DNA: TGTGCCAGTAGTATGTCGGTCAACTCAAATTCACCCCTCCACTTT
D gene: -
clone size: -
V gene: TRBV19
CDR3 length: 15
J gene: TRBJ1-6

CDR3 protein: CASSPPVDGTSGPRGNEQFF
CDR3 DNA: TGTGCCAGCAGCCCCCCCGTAGACGGGACTAGCGGCCCTCGGGGCAATGAGCAGTTCTTC
D gene: TRBD2
clone size: -
V gene: TRBV13
CDR3 length: 20
J gene: TRBJ2-1

CDR3 protein: CSVDNRGIEAFF
CDR3 DNA: TGCAGCGTTGATAACAGGGGGATTGAAGCTTTCTTT
D gene: TRBD1
clone size: few
V gene: TRBV29-1
CDR3 length: 12
J gene: TRBJ1-1

CDR3 protein: CASTGARLLDTQYF
CDR3 DNA: TGTGCCAGCACTGGGGCTCGGTTATTAGATACGCAGTATTTT
D gene: -
clone size: -
V gene: TRBV6-1
CDR3 length: 14
J gene: TRBJ2-3

CDR3 protein: CASSFLDRIDYEQYF
CDR3 DNA: TGTGCCAGCAGTTTCCTCGACAGGATAGACTACGAGCAGTACTTC
D gene: -
clone size: -
V gene: TRBV28
CDR3 length: 15
J gene: TRBJ2-7

CDR3 protein: CASSYKTGGGSPLHF
CDR3 DNA: TGTGCCAGCAGTTACAAGACAGGGGGTGGTTCACCCCTCCACTTT
D gene: TRBD1
clone size: few
V gene: TRBV6-5
CDR3 length: 15
J gene: TRBJ1-6

CDR3 protein: CASSQVLADGTDTQYF
CDR3 DNA: TGTGCCAGCAGCCAAGTACTAGCGGACGGTACAGATACGCAGTATTTT
D gene: TRBD2
clone size: -
V gene: TRBV4-2
CDR3 length: 16
J gene: TRBJ2-3

CDR3 protein: CASSQDPGQGAETQYF
CDR3 DNA: TGCGCCAGCAGCCAAGATCCCGGACAGGGGGCAGAGACCCAGTACTTC
D gene: TRBD1
clone size: few
V gene: TRBV4-1
CDR3 length: 16
J gene: TRBJ2-5

CDR3 protein: CASSEEGVGGNTIYF
CDR3 DNA: TGTGCCAGCAGTGAAGAGGGGGTCGGGGGAAACACCATATATTTT
D gene: -
clone size: -
V gene: TRBV2
CDR3 length: 15
J gene: TRBJ1-3

CDR3 protein: CASSSRDRGREQYF
CDR3 DNA: TGTGCCAGCAGCAGCCGGGACAGGGGCCGCGAGCAGTACTTC
D gene: TRBD1
clone size: once
V gene: TRBV5-4
CDR3 length: 14
J gene: TRBJ2-7

CDR3 protein: CASSLAGLASSYEQYF
CDR3 DNA: TGTGCCAGCAGCTTGGCCGGGCTAGCCTCTTCTTACGAGCAGTACTTC
D gene: -
clone size: -
V gene: TRBV5-5
CDR3 length: 16
J gene: TRBJ2-7

CDR3 protein: CASSRSGITGELFF
CDR3 DNA: TGTGCCAGCTCCCGGTCAGGGATCACCGGGGAGCTGTTTTTT
D gene: -
clone size: -
V gene: TRBV7-2
CDR3 length: 14
J gene: TRBJ2-2

CDR3 protein: CASRGQGHVGELFF
CDR3 DNA: TGTGCCAGCAGGGGACAGGGACACGTCGGGGAGCTGTTTTTT
D gene: TRBD1
clone size: many
V gene: TRBV6-6
CDR3 length: 14
J gene: TRBJ2-2

CDR3 protein: CASKEDADTEAFF
CDR3 DNA: TGCGCCAGCAAGGAAGACGCGGACACTGAAGCTTTCTTT
D gene: -
clone size: -
V gene: TRBV5-1
CDR3 length: 13
J gene: TRBJ1-1

CDR3 protein: CASSRTSSSYEQYF
CDR3 DNA: TGTGCCAGCAGCCGGACTAGCAGTTCCTACGAGCAGTACTTC
D gene: TRBD2
clone size: -
V gene: TRBV7-2
CDR3 length: 14
J gene: TRBJ2-7

CDR3 protein: CASMSPASSYNEQFF
CDR3 DNA: TGTGCCAGCATGTCCCCCGCGAGCTCCTACAATGAGCAGTTCTTC
D gene: -
clone size: -
V gene: TRBV6-6
CDR3 length: 15
J gene: TRBJ2-1

CDR3 protein: CASSSREGNTDTQYF
CDR3 DNA: TGTGCCAGCAGCTCGCGGGAGGGGAACACAGATACGCAGTATTTT
D gene: TRBD2
clone size: few
V gene: TRBV5-4
CDR3 length: 15
J gene: TRBJ2-3

CDR3 protein: CASSPPLGAASGNEQFF
CDR3 DNA: TGTGCCAGCAGCCCTCCGCTGGGGGCCGCTTCCGGCAATGAGCAGTTCTTC
D gene: -
clone size: -
V gene: TRBV28
CDR3 length: 17
J gene: TRBJ2-1

CDR3 protein: CATSRGEGGWGNQPQHF
CDR3 DNA: TGTGCCACCAGCAGAGGAGAAGGCGGTTGGGGCAATCAGCCCCAGCATTTT
D gene: -
clone size: few
V gene: TRBV15
CDR3 length: 17
J gene: TRBJ1-5

CDR3 protein: CASSPFGQGAAEAFF
CDR3 DNA: TGCGCCAGCAGCCCATTTGGACAGGGGGCTGCTGAAGCTTTCTTT
D gene: TRBD1
clone size: -
V gene: TRBV5-1
CDR3 length: 15
J gene: TRBJ1-1

CDR3 protein: CASSFTNQPQHF
CDR3 DNA: TGTGCCAGCTCATTCACTAATCAGCCCCAGCATTTT
D gene: -
clone size: once
V gene: TRBV18
CDR3 length: 12
J gene: TRBJ1-5

CDR3 protein: CASSLGPNTEAFF
CDR3 DNA: TGTGCCAGCAGTTTAGGGCCGAACACTGAAGCTTTCTTT
D gene: -
clone size: -
V gene: TRBV27
CDR3 length: 13
J gene: TRBJ1-1

CDR3 protein: CASSPTSGWETQYF
CDR3 DNA: TGCGCCAGCAGCCCGACTAGCGGGTGGGAGACCCAGTACTTC
D gene: TRBD2
clone size: -
V gene: TRBV5-1
CDR3 length: 14
J gene: TRBJ2-5

CDR3 protein: CASSPASGGINEQFF
CDR3 DNA: TGTGCCAGCAGCCCGGCTAGCGGGGGGATCAATGAGCAGTTCTTC
D gene: TRBD2
clone size: -
V gene: TRBV4-2
CDR3 length: 15
J gene: TRBJ2-1

CDR3 protein: CASSEASGGVSEQYF
CDR3 DNA: TGTGCCAGCAGTGAAGCTAGCGGGGGAGTTTCCGAGCAGTACTTC
D gene: TRBD2
clone size: -
V gene: TRBV2
CDR3 length: 15
J gene: TRBJ2-7

CDR3 protein: CAISREQGGQPQHF
CDR3 DNA: TGTGCCATCAGTAGGGAGCAGGGAGGTCAGCCCCAGCATTTT
D gene: -
clone size: -
V gene: TRBV10-3
CDR3 length: 14
J gene: TRBJ1-5

CDR3 protein: CASSLRRGVTTEAFF
CDR3 DNA: TGTGCCAGCAGCTTACGGCGGGGCGTGACCACTGAAGCTTTCTTT
D gene: -
clone size: -
V gene: TRBV5-6
CDR3 length: 15
J gene: TRBJ1-1

CDR3 protein: CASSFGTGGFQPQHF
CDR3 DNA: TGTGCCAGCAGTTTCGGGACAGGGGGTTTTCAGCCCCAGCATTTT
D gene: TRBD1
clone size: -
V gene: TRBV28
CDR3 length: 15
J gene: TRBJ1-5

CDR3 protein: CATWTGDFNEQFF
CDR3 DNA: TGTGCCACCTGGACAGGGGATTTCAATGAGCAGTTCTTC
D gene: TRBD1
clone size: -
V gene: TRBV6-1
CDR3 length: 13
J gene: TRBJ2-1

CDR3 protein: CASSLSGAYGYTF
CDR3 DNA: TGTGCCAGCAGTTTATCGGGGGCCTATGGCTACACCTTC
D gene: -
clone size: few
V gene: TRBV27
CDR3 length: 13
J gene: TRBJ1-2

CDR3 protein: CASSVGTGRGTDTQYF
CDR3 DNA: TGTGCCAGCAGCGTAGGTACCGGGAGGGGCACAGATACGCAGTATTTT
D gene: TRBD2
clone size: -
V gene: TRBV9
CDR3 length: 16
J gene: TRBJ2-3

CDR3 protein: CASKEGQGAYGYTF
CDR3 DNA: TGTGCCAGCAAGGAGGGGCAGGGGGCCTATGGCTACACCTTC
D gene: TRBD1
clone size: -
V gene: TRBV5-4
CDR3 length: 14
J gene: TRBJ1-2

CDR3 protein: CAISGTSGYEQYF
CDR3 DNA: TGTGCCATCAGTGGGACTAGCGGTTACGAGCAGTACTTC
D gene: TRBD2
clone size: -
V gene: TRBV10-3
CDR3 length: 13
J gene: TRBJ2-7

CDR3 protein: CASSLQGPYEQYF
CDR3 DNA: TGTGCCAGCAGCTTACAGGGCCCCTACGAGCAGTACTTC
D gene: -
clone size: once
V gene: TRBV5-4
CDR3 length: 13
J gene: TRBJ2-7